This section outlines one TCR beta chain sequence together with its context. The germline gives CDR1 KGHSH, CDR2 LQKENI. This CDR3 is 15 amino acids long. The ends were cut back, 3 bases at V and 0 bases at J, with 10 bases in the middle. This record comes from a study of blood T cell repertoires in COVID-19. Study as a whole: There were acute and convalescent COVID-19 samples, and they came from the United States, Italy and Spain.

Profiling relied on immunoSEQ multiplex PCR, and the TCRdb table lists in-frame clones only, not all of them. Found here are 250,000 or so clones, approximately 81% of them singletons; the top ten hold 3.5% to 5%. The sequencing input was peripheral blood. The sequence was collected from a man between 60 and 75 years old with acute or convalescent COVID-19. The chain employs TRBV18 and TRBJ2-3; no definite D call. This CDR3 reads CASSPLVSSTDTQYF. CDR3 nucleotide sequence: TGTGCCAGCTCACCTCTAGTTTCTAGCACAGATACGCAGTATTTT.